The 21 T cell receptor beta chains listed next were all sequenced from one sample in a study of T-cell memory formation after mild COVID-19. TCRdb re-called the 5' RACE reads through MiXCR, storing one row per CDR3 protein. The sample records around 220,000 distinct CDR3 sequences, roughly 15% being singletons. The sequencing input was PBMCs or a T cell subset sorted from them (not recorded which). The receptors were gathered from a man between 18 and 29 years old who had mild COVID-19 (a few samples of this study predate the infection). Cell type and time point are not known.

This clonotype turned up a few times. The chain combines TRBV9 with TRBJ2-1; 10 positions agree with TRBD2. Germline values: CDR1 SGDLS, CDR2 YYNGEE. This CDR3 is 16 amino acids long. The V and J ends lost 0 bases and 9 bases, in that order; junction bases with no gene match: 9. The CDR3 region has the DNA TGTGCCAGCAGCGTAGGGGGGGGCACTAGCGGGGTTGAGCAGTTCTTC. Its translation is CASSVGGGTSGVEQFF. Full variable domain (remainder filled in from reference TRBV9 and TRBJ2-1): DSGVTQTPKHLITATGQRVTLRCSPRSGDLSVYWYQQSLDQGLQFLIQYYNGEERAKGNILERFSAQQFPDLHSELNLSSLELGDSALYFCASSVGGGTSGVEQFFGPGTRLTVL.

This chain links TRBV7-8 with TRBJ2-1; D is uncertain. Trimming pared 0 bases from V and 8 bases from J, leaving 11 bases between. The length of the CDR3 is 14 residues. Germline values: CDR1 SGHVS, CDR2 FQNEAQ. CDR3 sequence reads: CASSLAFYLDEQFF. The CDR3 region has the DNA TGTGCCAGCAGCTTAGCGTTCTACCTCGATGAGCAGTTCTTC.

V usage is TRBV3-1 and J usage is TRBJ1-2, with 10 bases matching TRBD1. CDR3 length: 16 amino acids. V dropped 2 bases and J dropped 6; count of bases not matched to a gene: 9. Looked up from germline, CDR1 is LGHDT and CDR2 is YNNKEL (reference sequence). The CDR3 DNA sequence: TGTGCCAGCAGCCAACTCCAGCCGGGACAGGGGCATGGCTACACCTTC. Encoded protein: CASSQLQPGQGHGYTF.

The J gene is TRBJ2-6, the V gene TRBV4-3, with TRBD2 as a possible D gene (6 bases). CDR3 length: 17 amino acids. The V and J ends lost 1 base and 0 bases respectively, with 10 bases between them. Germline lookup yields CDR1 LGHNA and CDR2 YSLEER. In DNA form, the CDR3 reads TGCGCCAGCAGCCAAGGGGGAGGTCCCTCTGGGGCCAACGTCCTGACTTTC. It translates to CASSQGGGPSGANVLTF.

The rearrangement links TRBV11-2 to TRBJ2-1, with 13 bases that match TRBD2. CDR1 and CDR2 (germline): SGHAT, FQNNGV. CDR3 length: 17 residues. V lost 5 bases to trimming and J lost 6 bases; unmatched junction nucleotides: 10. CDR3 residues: CASSPKTGLAGSNEQFF. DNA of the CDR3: TGTGCCAGCAGCCCTAAAACGGGACTAGCGGGATCCAATGAGCAGTTCTTC.

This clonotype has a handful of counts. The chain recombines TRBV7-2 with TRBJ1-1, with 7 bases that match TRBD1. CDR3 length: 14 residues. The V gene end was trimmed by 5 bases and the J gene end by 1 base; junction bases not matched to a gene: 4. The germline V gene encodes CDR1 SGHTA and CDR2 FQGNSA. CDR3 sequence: CASSGGQPNTEAFF. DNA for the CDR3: TGTGCCAGCAGCGGGGGACAGCCGAACACTGAAGCTTTCTTT.

The CDR3 bases are TGTGCCAGCAGCTCCGGAAGCGGCTACACAGATACGCAGTATTTT. This translates into CASSSGSGYTDTQYF. V is TRBV7-9 and J is TRBJ2-3, with D perhaps matching TRBD2 (5 bases). Germline lookup yields CDR1 SEHNR and CDR2 FQNEAQ (reference sequence). The CDR3 is 15 amino acids. Trimming pared 4 bases from V and 2 bases from J, leaving 13 bases between. Full variable domain (missing parts from reference TRBV7-9 and TRBJ2-3): DTGVSQNPRHKITKRGQNVTFRCDPISEHNRLYWYRQTLGQGPEFLTYFQNEAQLEKSRLLSDRFSAERPKGSFSTLEIQRTEQGDSAMYLCASSSGSGYTDTQYFGPGTRLTVL.

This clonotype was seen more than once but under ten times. CDR3 DNA: TGTGCCAGCAGTTTCGTTTACAATGAGCAGTTCTTC. As protein: CASSFVYNEQFF. The chain carries TRBV28 and TRBJ2-1; D gene unclear. The CDR3 runs 12 residues. Germline V lookup: CDR1 MDHEN, CDR2 SYDVKM. V was clipped by 3 bases and J by 4 bases, with 4 bases between them.

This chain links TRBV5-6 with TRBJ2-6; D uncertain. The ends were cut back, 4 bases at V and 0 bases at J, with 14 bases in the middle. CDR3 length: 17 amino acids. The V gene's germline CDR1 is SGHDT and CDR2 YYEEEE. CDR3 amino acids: CASSPFTLLSGANVLTF. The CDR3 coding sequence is TGTGCCAGCAGCCCCTTTACTTTGCTCTCTGGGGCCAACGTCCTGACTTTC.

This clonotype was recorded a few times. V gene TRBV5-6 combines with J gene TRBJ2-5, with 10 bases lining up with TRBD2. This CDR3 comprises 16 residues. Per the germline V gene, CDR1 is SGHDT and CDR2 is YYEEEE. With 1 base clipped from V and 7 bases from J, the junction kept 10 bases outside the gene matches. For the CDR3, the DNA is TGTGCCAGCAGCTTGTTTAGCGGGAGGCCTCGGGGGACCCAGTACTTC. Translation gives CASSLFSGRPRGTQYF.

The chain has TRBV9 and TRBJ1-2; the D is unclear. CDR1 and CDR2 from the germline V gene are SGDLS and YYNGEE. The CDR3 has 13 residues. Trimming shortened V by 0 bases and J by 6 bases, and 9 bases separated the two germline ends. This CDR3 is CASSVEGRDGYTF. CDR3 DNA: TGTGCCAGCAGCGTAGAAGGCCGGGATGGCTACACCTTC. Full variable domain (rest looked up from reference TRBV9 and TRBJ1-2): DSGVTQTPKHLITATGQRVTLRCSPRSGDLSVYWYQQSLDQGLQFLIQYYNGEERAKGNILERFSAQQFPDLHSELNLSSLELGDSALYFCASSVEGRDGYTFGSGTRLTVV.

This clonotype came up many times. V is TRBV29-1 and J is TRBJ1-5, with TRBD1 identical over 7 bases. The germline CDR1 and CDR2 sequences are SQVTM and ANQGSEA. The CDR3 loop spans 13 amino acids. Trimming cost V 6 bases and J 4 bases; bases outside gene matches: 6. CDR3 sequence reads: CSVAGTANQPQHF. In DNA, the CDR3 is TGCAGCGTCGCTGGGACAGCTAATCAGCCCCAGCATTTT.

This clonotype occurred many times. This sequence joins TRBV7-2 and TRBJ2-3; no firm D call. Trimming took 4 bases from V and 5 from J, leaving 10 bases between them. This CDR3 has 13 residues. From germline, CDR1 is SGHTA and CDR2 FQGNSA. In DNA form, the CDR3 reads TGTGCCAGCAGCTCCTCTCGGCAAGATACGCAGTATTTT. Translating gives CASSSSRQDTQYF. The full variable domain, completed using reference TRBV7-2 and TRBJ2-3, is GAGVSQSPSNKVTEKGKDVELRCDPISGHTALYWYRQSLGQGLEFLIYFQGNSAPDKSGLPSDRFSAERTGGSVSTLTIQRTQQEDSAVYLCASSSSRQDTQYFGPGTRLTVL.

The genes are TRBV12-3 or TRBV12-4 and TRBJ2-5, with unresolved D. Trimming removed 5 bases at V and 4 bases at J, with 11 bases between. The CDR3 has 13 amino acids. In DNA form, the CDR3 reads TGTGCCAGCAGTCCCCAGAGCGCAGAGACCCAGTACTTC. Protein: CASSPQSAETQYF.

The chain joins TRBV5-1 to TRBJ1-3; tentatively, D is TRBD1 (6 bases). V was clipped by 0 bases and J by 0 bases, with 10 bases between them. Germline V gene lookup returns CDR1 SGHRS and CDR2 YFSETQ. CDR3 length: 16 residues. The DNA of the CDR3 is TGCGCCAGCAGCTTGGGACAGGCAACCTCTGGAAACACCATATATTTT. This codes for CASSLGQATSGNTIYF.

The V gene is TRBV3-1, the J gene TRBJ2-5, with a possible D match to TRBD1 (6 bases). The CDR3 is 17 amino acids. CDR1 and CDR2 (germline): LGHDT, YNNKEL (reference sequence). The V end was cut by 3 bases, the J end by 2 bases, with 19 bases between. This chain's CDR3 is CASSHLRPGHGQETQYF. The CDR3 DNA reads TGTGCCAGCAGCCACCTGAGGCCGGGACACGGACAAGAGACCCAGTACTTC.

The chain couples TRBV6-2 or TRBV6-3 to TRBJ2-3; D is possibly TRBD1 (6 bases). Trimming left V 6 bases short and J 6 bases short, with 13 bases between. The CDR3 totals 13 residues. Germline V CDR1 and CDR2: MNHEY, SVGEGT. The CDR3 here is CASRTTGSDTQYF. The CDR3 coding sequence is TGTGCCAGCAGAACCACAGGGAGCGATACGCAGTATTTT.

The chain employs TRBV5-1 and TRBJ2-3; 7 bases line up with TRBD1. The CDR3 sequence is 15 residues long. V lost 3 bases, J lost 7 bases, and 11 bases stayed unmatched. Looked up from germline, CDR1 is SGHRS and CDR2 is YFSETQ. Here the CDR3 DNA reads TGCGCCAGCAGCTCGGGACAGCCTTCGGCTAATACGCAGTATTTT. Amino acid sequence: CASSSGQPSANTQYF.

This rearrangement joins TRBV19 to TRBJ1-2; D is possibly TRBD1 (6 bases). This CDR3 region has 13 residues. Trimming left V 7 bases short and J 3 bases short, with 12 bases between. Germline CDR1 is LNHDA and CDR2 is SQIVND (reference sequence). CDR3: CASTWAGDYGYTF. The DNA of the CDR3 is TGTGCCAGTACTTGGGCAGGGGACTATGGCTACACCTTC.

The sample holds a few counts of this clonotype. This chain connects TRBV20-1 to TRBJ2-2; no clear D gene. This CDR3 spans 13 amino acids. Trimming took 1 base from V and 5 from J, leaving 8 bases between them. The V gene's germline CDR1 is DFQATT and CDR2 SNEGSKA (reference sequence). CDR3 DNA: TGCAGTGCTAGAGTCTCGGATACCGGGGAGCTGTTTTTT. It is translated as CSARVSDTGELFF.

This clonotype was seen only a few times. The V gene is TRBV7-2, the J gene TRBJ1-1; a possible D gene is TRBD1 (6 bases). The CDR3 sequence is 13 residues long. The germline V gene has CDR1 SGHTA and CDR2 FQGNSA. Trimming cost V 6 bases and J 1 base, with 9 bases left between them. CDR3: CASRQQGNTEAFF. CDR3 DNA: TGTGCCAGCAGGCAACAGGGGAACACTGAAGCTTTCTTT.